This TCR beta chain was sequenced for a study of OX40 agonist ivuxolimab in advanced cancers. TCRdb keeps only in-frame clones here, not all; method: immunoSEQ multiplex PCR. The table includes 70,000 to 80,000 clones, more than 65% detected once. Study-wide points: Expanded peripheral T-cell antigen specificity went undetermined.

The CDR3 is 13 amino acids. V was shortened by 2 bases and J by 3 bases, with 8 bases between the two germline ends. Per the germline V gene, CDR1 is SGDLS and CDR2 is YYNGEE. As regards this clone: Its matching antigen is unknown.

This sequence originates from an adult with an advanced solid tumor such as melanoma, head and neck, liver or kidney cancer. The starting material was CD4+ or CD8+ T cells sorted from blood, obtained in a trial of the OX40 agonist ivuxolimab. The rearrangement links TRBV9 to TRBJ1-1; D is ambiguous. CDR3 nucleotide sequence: TGTGCCAGCAGCGTGCTCGAGGACACTGAAGCTTTCTTT. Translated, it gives CASSVLEDTEAFF. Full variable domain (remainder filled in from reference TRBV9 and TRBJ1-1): DSGVTQTPKHLITATGQRVTLRCSPRSGDLSVYWYQQSLDQGLQFLIQYYNGEERAKGNILERFSAQQFPDLHSELNLSSLELGDSALYFCASSVLEDTEAFFGQGTRLTVV.